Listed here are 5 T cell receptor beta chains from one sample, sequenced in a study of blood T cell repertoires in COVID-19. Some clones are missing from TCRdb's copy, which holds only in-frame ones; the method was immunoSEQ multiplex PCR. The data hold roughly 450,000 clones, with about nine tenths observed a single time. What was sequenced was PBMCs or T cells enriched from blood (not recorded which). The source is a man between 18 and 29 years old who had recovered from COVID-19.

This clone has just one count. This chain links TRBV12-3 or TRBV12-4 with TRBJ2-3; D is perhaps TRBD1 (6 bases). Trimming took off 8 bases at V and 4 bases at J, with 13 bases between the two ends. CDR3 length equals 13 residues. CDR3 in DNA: TGTGCCAGCTACACTAGGGGGTCAGATACGCAGTATTTT. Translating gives CASYTRGSDTQYF.

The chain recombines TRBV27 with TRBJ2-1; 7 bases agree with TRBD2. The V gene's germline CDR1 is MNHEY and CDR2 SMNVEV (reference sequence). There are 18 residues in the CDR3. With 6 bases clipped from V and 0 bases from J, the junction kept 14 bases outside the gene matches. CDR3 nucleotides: TGTGCCAGCAGCCCTGTCCCGGCGGGAGAGTACTCCTACAATGAGCAGTTCTTC. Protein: CASSPVPAGEYSYNEQFF.

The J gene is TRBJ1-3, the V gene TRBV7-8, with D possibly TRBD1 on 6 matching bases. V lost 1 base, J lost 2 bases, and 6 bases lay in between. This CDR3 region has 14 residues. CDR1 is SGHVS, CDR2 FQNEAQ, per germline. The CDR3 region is CASSLGTAGNTIYF. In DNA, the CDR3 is TGTGCCAGCAGCTTAGGGACAGCTGGAAACACCATATATTTT.

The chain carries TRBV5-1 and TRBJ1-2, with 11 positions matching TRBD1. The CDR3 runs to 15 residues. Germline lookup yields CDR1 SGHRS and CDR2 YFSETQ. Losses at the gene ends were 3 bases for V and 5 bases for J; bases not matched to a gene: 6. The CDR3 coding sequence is TGCGCCAGCAGCTCTGGACAGGGGGCAGATTATGGCTACACCTTC. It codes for CASSSGQGADYGYTF.

The CDR3 loop reads CASSTPTGTNGYTF. The CDR3 region has the DNA TGTGCCAGCAGCACCCCGACAGGGACGAATGGCTACACCTTC. V usage is TRBV13 and J usage is TRBJ1-2; 7 bases line up with TRBD1. The trim removed 5 bases at V and 6 bases at J, leaving 9 bases unmatched. Germline assignment: CDR1 PRHDT and CDR2 FYEKMQ (reference sequence). The CDR3 is made up of 14 amino acids.